Below, 21 T cell receptor beta chains from the same sample are listed, as sequenced in a study of blood T cells in healthy people across ages. A second PCR, run for about 6 to 11 cycles, used a sample-barcoded 5' primer plus a J-beta primer mix. TCRdb re-analysed the 5' RACE reads in MiXCR, keeping a single row per CDR3 protein. The table records some 1.5 million distinct CDR3 sequences, 42% of them present only once. Sequenced input: blood. The receptors were sampled from a woman aged 18-29 years in good health.

V is TRBV7-2 and J is TRBJ2-5; 9 bases align to TRBD1. The DNA end favors TRBJ2-7, so the J call may be wrong. Germline CDR1 is SGHTA and CDR2 is FQGNSA. The CDR3 spans 15 residues. In DNA form, the CDR3 reads TGTGCCAGCAGCTCCACAGGGGGCGCATTATCCGAGCAGTACTTC. Translated, it gives CASSSTGGALSEQYF.

The chain carries TRBV7-2 and TRBJ2-3; D gene uncertain. CDR1 is SGHTA, CDR2 FQGNSA, per germline. The CDR3 loop spans 15 amino acids. V was shortened by 5 bases and J by 6 bases, with 18 bases between the two germline ends. The CDR3 loop is CASSTLLGPFDTQYF. In DNA, the CDR3 is TGTGCCAGCAGCACCCTCCTGGGCCCTTTTGATACGCAGTATTTT. Complete variable domain (other parts from reference TRBV7-2 and TRBJ2-3): GAGVSQSPSNKVTEKGKDVELRCDPISGHTALYWYRQSLGQGLEFLIYFQGNSAPDKSGLPSDRFSAERTGGSVSTLTIQRTQQEDSAVYLCASSTLLGPFDTQYFGPGTRLTVL.

The J gene is TRBJ2-7, the V gene TRBV4-2, with 7 bases lining up with TRBD2. The CDR3 totals 16 residues. Unmatched junction bases numbered 11, after V lost 4 bases and J lost 2 bases. In germline, CDR1 is LGHNA, CDR2 YNFKEQ. DNA for the CDR3: TGTGCCAGCAGCCCTGAAGGGGCTAGCGGCCCCTACGAGCAGTACTTC. Its translation is CASSPEGASGPYEQYF.

The sample holds a few counts of this clonotype. The V call is TRBV29-1, the J call TRBJ2-1; D call uncertain. The CDR3 is 13 amino acids. CDR1 and CDR2 from the germline V gene are SQVTM and ANQGSEA. V lost 2 bases to trimming and J lost 4 bases, with 9 bases between them. CDR3 DNA sequence: TGCAGCGTTGAAAGTGTTGGGTACAATGAGCAGTTCTTC. Translated, it gives CSVESVGYNEQFF.

This sequence joins TRBV12-3 or TRBV12-4 and TRBJ2-7, with 9 bases aligning to TRBD1. The ends lost 6 bases at V and 6 bases at J; junction bases unmatched: 18. CDR3 length: 17 amino acids. CDR3 sequence: CASSEGQGVFGMREQYF. The CDR3, as DNA: TGTGCCAGCAGCGAGGGACAGGGTGTCTTCGGTATGCGCGAGCAGTACTTC.

The sample holds a few counts of this clonotype. For the CDR3, the DNA is TGTGCCAGCATTACCGGGACTAGCAACCACGAGCAGTACTTC. It codes for CASITGTSNHEQYF. The rearrangement joins TRBV6-2 or TRBV6-3 to TRBJ2-7; 9 nucleotides agree with TRBD2. Trimming at V came to 7 bases and at J to 5 bases, leaving 9 bases not matched to a gene. CDR1 and CDR2 from the germline V gene are MNHEY and SVGEGT. The CDR3 is made up of 14 amino acids.

The chain is built from TRBV30 and TRBJ2-7, with 9 nucleotides matching TRBD2. The J call may not be correct, given that the DNA end is closer to TRBJ2-5. The CDR3 runs 16 residues. Germline V CDR1 and CDR2: GTSNPN, SVGIG (reference sequence). CDR3: CAWSGGLAGVRGTQYF. CDR3 nucleotide sequence: TGTGCCTGGAGTGGGGGACTAGCCGGAGTGAGGGGGACCCAGTACTTC.

This clonotype was seen more than once but under ten times. This rearrangement joins TRBV27 to TRBJ2-1, with 9 bases aligning to TRBD2. CDR1 and CDR2 from the germline V gene are MNHEY and SMNVEV (reference sequence). The CDR3 covers 16 residues. The trim removed 1 base at V and 4 bases at J, leaving 5 bases unmatched. The CDR3 DNA reads as TGTGCCAGCAGTTTATATGTAGCGGGGGCTTACAATGAGCAGTTCTTC. It encodes CASSLYVAGAYNEQFF.

The chain uses TRBV28 and TRBJ1-1, with 8 bases identical to TRBD1. Trimming removed 7 bases from V and 3 bases from J; junction bases left unmatched: 10. The length of the CDR3 is 15 residues. Per germline, CDR1 MDHEN and CDR2 SYDVKM. CDR3: CASNQPRGQDTEAFF. The CDR3, as DNA: TGTGCCAGCAACCAGCCCCGGGGACAGGACACTGAAGCTTTCTTT.

This clonotype has a count of ten or more. V and J are TRBV12-3 or TRBV12-4 and TRBJ2-1, with D unresolved. The V end was cut by 6 bases, the J end by 9 bases, with 9 bases between. The CDR3 covers 11 residues. Here the CDR3 DNA reads TGTGCCAGCAGGGAGTGGAGTGAGCAGTTCTTC. Its protein is CASREWSEQFF.

The rearrangement uses TRBV27 and TRBJ2-3; 12 nucleotides agree with TRBD2. Germline values: CDR1 MNHEY, CDR2 SMNVEV (reference sequence). Trimming at V came to 4 bases and at J to 5 bases, leaving 7 bases not matched to a gene. This CDR3 spans 16 amino acids. CDR3 amino acids: CASSSRLAGEIDTQYF. The CDR3 coding sequence is TGTGCCAGCAGTTCCCGACTAGCGGGAGAGATAGATACGCAGTATTTT.

A few counts support this clonotype. The chain couples TRBV7-2 to TRBJ1-5, with D tentatively TRBD1 (6 bases). V was clipped by 4 bases and J by 0 bases, with 10 bases between them. Germline-derived CDR1 and CDR2 are SGHTA and FQGNSA. CDR3 length: 15 residues. The CDR3 reads CASSWMTGSNQPQHF. The CDR3 DNA reads as TGTGCCAGCAGCTGGATGACAGGTAGCAATCAGCCCCAGCATTTT.

This chain uses TRBV29-1 with TRBJ1-2; possible D gene TRBD1, 6 bases. V was clipped by 7 bases and J by 1 base, with 13 bases between them. The germline CDR1 and CDR2 sequences are SQVTM and ANQGSEA. The CDR3 has 13 amino acids. In nucleotides, the CDR3 is TGCAGCGGCGGGGGCGGTATTAACTATGGCTACACCTTC. Translation: CSGGGGINYGYTF.

Concerning this clonotype: Germline and junction disagree at one end, which may indicate a read error. This CDR3 reads CASSLITTGANALTF. The CDR3 DNA reads TGTGCCAGCAGCTTAATCACCACTGGGGCCAACGCCCTGACTTTC. This chain joins TRBV7-2 and TRBJ2-6; tentatively, D is TRBD1 (5 bases). Germline V gene data show CDR1 as SGHTA and CDR2 as FQGNSA. The CDR3 length is 15 residues.

The chain uses TRBV6-5 and TRBJ2-1; the D gene could be TRBD1 or TRBD2 (5 bases each). This CDR3 has 14 residues. Trimming shortened V by 2 bases and J by 9 bases, and 14 bases separated the two germline ends. Germline CDR1 MNHEY, CDR2 SVGAGI. This CDR3 is CASSYGTRGGEQFF. The CDR3 nucleotides are TGTGCCAGCAGTTACGGTACTAGGGGCGGTGAGCAGTTCTTC.

The sample holds a few counts of this clonotype. V and J are TRBV21-1 and TRBJ2-1; the listed D gene, TRBD2, was not tested against the DNA. TRBV21-1 is noted as a pseudogene. This CDR3 is built from 15 residues. The CDR3 is CASSKTSGGNNEQFF. The CDR3 nucleotides are TGTGCCAGCAGCAAAACTAGCGGGGGGAACAATGAGCAGTTCTTC.

This chain links TRBV20-1 with TRBJ2-1, with D uncertain. Trimming removed 3 bases from V and 2 bases from J, with 8 bases in between. The germline V gene has CDR1 DFQATT and CDR2 SNEGSKA (reference sequence). The CDR3 runs 13 residues. Written as DNA, the CDR3 is TGCAGTGCTAGTGACTTCCCCTACAATGAGCAGTTCTTC. Amino acid sequence: CSASDFPYNEQFF.

The genes are TRBV10-3 and TRBJ1-5, with D possibly matching TRBD1 (6 bases). CDR1 and CDR2 (germline): ENHRY, SYGVKD. Trimming cost V 6 bases and J 7 bases, with 16 bases left between them. CDR3 size: 14 residues. The CDR3 DNA reads as TGTGCCATCAGCCCTGTGGGGAGGGGGCAGCCCCAGCATTTT. Protein product: CAISPVGRGQPQHF.

This sequence joins TRBV6-2 or TRBV6-3 and TRBJ2-1; 10 bases line up with TRBD2. CDR1 is MNHEY and CDR2 is SVGEGT in the germline V gene. Losses at the gene ends were 2 bases for V and 4 bases for J; bases not matched to a gene: 5. The CDR3 runs to 16 residues. DNA for the CDR3: TGTGCCAGCAGTTACCCGGGACTAGCGCGTTACAATGAGCAGTTCTTC. It translates to CASSYPGLARYNEQFF.

This clonotype was counted a few times. The chain uses TRBV5-1 and TRBJ2-5, with D possibly being TRBD1 (6 bases). Germline V gene sequence: CDR1 SGHRS, CDR2 YFSETQ. V dropped 0 bases and J dropped 5 bases, with 11 bases sitting between them. This CDR3 is built from 14 residues. CDR3 region: CASSLEGGWETQYF. The CDR3 DNA reads as TGCGCCAGCAGCTTGGAAGGGGGTTGGGAGACCCAGTACTTC.

The CDR3 protein is CASSTAEGISYEQYF. The CDR3 nucleotides are TGTGCCAGTAGTACGGCCGAGGGCATCTCCTACGAGCAGTACTTC. The genes are TRBV19 and TRBJ2-7, with D perhaps matching TRBD2 (5 bases). Looked up from germline, CDR1 is LNHDA and CDR2 is SQIVND (reference sequence). The CDR3 is made up of 15 amino acids. V lost 4 bases to trimming and J lost 0 bases, with 13 bases between them.